Listed below are T cell receptor beta chains from one sample, sequenced in a study of vaccination and CD4 T cells after COVID-19. TCRdb reprocessed the PCR reads with MiXCR, giving one entry per CDR3 protein. The sample records about 13,000 distinct CDR3 sequences, approximately 79% being singletons. These receptors are not linked to any known antigen. Material for sequencing was CD4+ T cells from blood, cultured in vitro. The receptor set was obtained from a human donor who had recovered from COVID-19. Both conserved end residues are part of each CDR3.

j_gene	len	v_gene	CDR3aa
TRBJ2-5	17	TRBV18	CASSPLQTGGTGETQYF
TRBJ1-5	13	TRBV20-1	CSAEPGTNQPQHF
TRBJ1-2	14	TRBV6-1	CASRPGPQVGGYTF
NA	12	TRBV6-5	CASSYTWETQYF
TRBJ2-3	12	TRBV6-2/TRBV6-3	CASVPPTDTQYF
TRBJ2-7	15	TRBV6-5	CASSYQAVSSYEQYF
TRBJ1-2	15	TRBV6-5	CASSYNNRGIYGYTF
TRBJ1-2	13	TRBV6-5	CASSYMHNYGYTF
TRBJ1-6	15	TRBV20-1	CSARDAGQGHSPLHF
TRBJ1-1	14	TRBV19	CASSPDRANTEAFF
TRBJ1-5	17	TRBV7-2	CASSPAGTLGSNQPQHF
TRBJ2-5	18	TRBV7-2	CASSLVELAGGRGETQYF
TRBJ2-5	16	TRBV5-1	CASSLAGGLERETQYF
TRBJ2-7	14	TRBV20-1	CSASGQVPPYEQYF
TRBJ1-5	14	TRBV10-3	CAISGTGRNQPQHF
TRBJ1-6	14	TRBV12-3/TRBV12-4	CASSRAIANPPLHF
TRBJ1-2	14	TRBV24-1	CATSDLDRHGGYTF
TRBJ1-2	16	TRBV7-2	CASSWGSTGINYGYTF
TRBJ1-1	17	TRBV28	CASSSTRMGTGARDAFF
TRBJ2-7	17	TRBV6-1	CASSEYGGGRATYEQYF
TRBJ1-2	12	TRBV7-8	CASSQPPGGYTF
TRBJ1-2	13	TRBV29-1	CSVVRGESYGYTF
TRBJ1-5	14	TRBV20-1	CSADKSGRTQPQHF
TRBJ1-3	14	TRBV11-2	CASSLTPSRHTIYF
TRBJ2-3	18	TRBV7-9	CASSPVFAAQGGTDTQYF
TRBJ2-7	10	TRBV7-3	CASTPGEQYF
TRBJ2-3	16	TRBV6-2/TRBV6-3	CASSTAGRGRADTQYF
TRBJ1-5	15	TRBV15	CATSRRTGPNQPQHF
TRBJ2-7	14	TRBV11-3	CASSPYGAPWEQYF
TRBJ1-1	14	TRBV20-1	CSASFHRRITEAFF
NA	11	TRBV6-2/TRBV6-3	CASSLHETQYF
TRBJ2-7	15	TRBV7-9	CASSSTATGEGEQYF
TRBJ1-2	17	TRBV7-2	CASSLRDRGLGNYGYTF
TRBJ2-7	17	TRBV20-1	CSARRSSGSYRGGEQYF
TRBJ1-1	13	TRBV6-5	CASSYRGDREAFF
TRBJ1-6	16	TRBV20-1	CSAREKTGAYNSPLHF
TRBJ2-1	17	TRBV15	CATSRAGRAQSYNEQFF
TRBJ1-5	15	TRBV6-2/TRBV6-3	CASSYPPGRGQPQHF
TRBJ1-1	14	TRBV7-2	CASSLQGGHTEAFF
TRBJ2-7	13	TRBV20-1	CSSLLAGGYEQYF
TRBJ2-5	15	TRBV15	CATSRPDRVGETQYF
TRBJ1-2	16	TRBV7-2	CASSLGTGGVPYGYTF
TRBJ2-1	15	TRBV5-1	CASSFSVGPYNEQFF